The 31 T cell receptor beta chains below were found in one sample sequenced in a study of identical twins. TCRdb re-called the 5' RACE reads with MiXCR, one entry per CDR3 protein. Among approximately 630,000 distinct CDR3 sequences listed, 7.1% were seen once. This same sample was also part of a study on yellow fever vaccine responses in identical twins.

The material sequenced was PBMCs. All receptors come from a woman under 30 in good health.

This clonotype was observed a handful of times. The chain uses TRBV5-1 and TRBJ1-2; D is unresolved. In germline, CDR1 is SGHRS, CDR2 YFSETQ. This CDR3 contains 16 residues. The V end lost 4 bases, the J end lost 5 bases, and 21 bases lay between the germline ends. The CDR3 reads CASSQTTSSEQYGYTF. The CDR3 DNA reads as TGCGCCAGCAGCCAGACGACAAGTTCTGAGCAATATGGCTACACCTTC.

This clonotype was counted a few times. The chain has TRBV11-1 and TRBJ2-5; TRBD2 aligns across 8 bases. Trimming at V came to 3 bases and at J to 4 bases, leaving 19 bases not matched to a gene. CDR1 is SGHAT and CDR2 is FQDESV in the germline V gene (reference sequence). This CDR3 contains 19 residues. DNA of the CDR3: TGTGCCAGCAGCTTTCATAGTATCGGGGGGGCCGGGCAGAGAGAGACCCAGTACTTC. It yields the protein CASSFHSIGGAGQRETQYF.

As for this clonotype: This is likely a read error, given that the CDR3 carries no conserved phenylalanine or tryptophan at its end. This chain links TRBV5-6 with TRBJ1-2, with TRBD1 as a possible D gene (6 bases). The length of the CDR3 is 13 residues. V gave up 2 bases and J gave up 6 bases, with 11 bases separating them. Germline CDR1 is SGHDT and CDR2 is YYEEEE. The CDR3 loop is CASSLFGGDGYTL. CDR3 in DNA: TGTGCCAGCAGCTTATTTGGGGGCGATGGCTACACCTTA.

There are a few counts of this clonotype. V gene TRBV6-5 combines with J gene TRBJ2-1; D is ambiguous. The CDR3 sequence is 17 residues long. V shed 2 bases and J shed 0 bases, with 14 bases lying between them. Germline CDR1 MNHEY, CDR2 SVGAGI. CDR3 residues: CASSYLPEYSSYNEQFF. CDR3 nucleotide sequence: TGTGCCAGCAGTTACCTCCCCGAATATAGCTCCTACAATGAGCAGTTCTTC.

The V call is TRBV12-3 or TRBV12-4, the J call TRBJ2-3, with D perhaps matching TRBD1 (6 bases). The V end lost 10 bases, the J end lost 5 bases, and 34 bases lay between the germline ends. This CDR3 has 19 residues. CDR3 residues: CAISRRILTGVKIQDTQYF. DNA of the CDR3: TGTGCCATCAGCCGAAGGATTTTGACAGGAGTCAAAATCCAAGATACGCAGTATTTT.

This clonotype was found many times. The chain is built from TRBV4-2 and TRBJ2-7; TRBD2 matches 8 bases. Germline assignment: CDR1 LGHNA and CDR2 YNFKEQ. V was pared by 1 base and J by 1 base, with 3 bases of the junction left unmatched. This CDR3 is 15 amino acids long. In DNA, the CDR3 is TGTGCCAGCAGCCAAGTGGCGGGGGGTTCCTACGAGCAGTACGTC. This sequence encodes CASSQVAGGSYEQYV.

The chain employs TRBV9 and TRBJ2-1, with TRBD2 identical over 9 bases. The junction had 6 bases not matched to a gene; V was cut back by 0 bases and J by 8 bases. Germline V gene data show CDR1 as SGDLS and CDR2 as YYNGEE. There are 15 residues in the CDR3. The CDR3 region has the DNA TGTGCCAGCAGCGTAGCTCCTAGCGGGGCCTATGAGCAGTTCTTC. Translating it yields CASSVAPSGAYEQFF.

The chain recombines TRBV2 with TRBJ1-2, with D possibly being TRBD1 (6 bases). V lost 4 bases and J 8 bases, leaving 14 bases between the germline ends. CDR3 length equals 13 residues. Germline CDR1 SNHLY, CDR2 FYNNEI. The DNA for the CDR3 is TGTGCCAGCAGTGTTTCAGGGGCCGGGGGCTACACCTTC. Its protein is CASSVSGAGGYTF.

This clonotype was seen a few times. The genes are TRBV5-1 and TRBJ2-3; D may match TRBD1 or TRBD2 (5 bases each). The CDR3 extends over 16 amino acids. The ends were cut back, 0 bases at V and 2 bases at J, with 13 bases in the middle. CDR1 is SGHRS, CDR2 YFSETQ, per germline. This chain's CDR3 is CASSLAEGLLTDTQYF. Here the CDR3 DNA reads TGCGCCAGCAGCTTGGCCGAGGGGCTCCTCACAGATACGCAGTATTTT.

The chain links TRBV27 to TRBJ2-1, with 8 bases lining up with TRBD2. The CDR3 runs to 14 residues. J gave up 3 bases and V 7 bases, and 5 bases lay outside the gene matches. In germline, CDR1 is MNHEY, CDR2 SMNVEV (reference sequence). The CDR3 sequence: CASIPSGSYNEQFF. The CDR3 region has the DNA TGTGCCAGCATTCCCAGCGGGAGCTACAATGAGCAGTTCTTC.

At least ten counts were recorded for this clonotype. V is TRBV12-3 or TRBV12-4 and J is TRBJ2-1; 8 positions match TRBD2. V lost 7 bases, J lost 5 bases, and 16 bases stayed unmatched. CDR3 length: 17 residues. CDR3 DNA sequence: TGTGCCAGCAACCTCGCCCGTCGCGGGAGGACAAACAATGAGCAGTTCTTC. Translation gives CASNLARRGRTNNEQFF.

The chain recombines TRBV18 with TRBJ1-4; D possibly corresponds to TRBD1 (5 bases). Per germline, CDR1 KGHSH and CDR2 LQKENI. The ends were cut back, 0 bases at V and 5 bases at J, with 7 bases in the middle. This CDR3 has 14 amino acids. The CDR3 loop reads CASSPPGANEKLFF. The CDR3 region has the DNA TGTGCCAGCTCACCACCAGGGGCGAATGAAAAACTGTTTTTT.

This clonotype was detected ten times or more. The chain employs TRBV5-6 and TRBJ2-1, with 9 bases that match TRBD2. The CDR3 covers 14 residues. V shed 0 bases, J shed 6 bases, and the junction held 1 base outside the gene matches. CDR1 is SGHDT, CDR2 YYEEEE, per germline. In DNA, the CDR3 is TGTGCCAGCAGCTTGGGGGGACTAGCCAATGAGCAGTTCTTC. Protein product: CASSLGGLANEQFF. Complete variable domain (other parts from reference TRBV5-6 and TRBJ2-1): DAGVTQSPTHLIKTRGQQVTLRCSPKSGHDTVSWYQQALGQGPQFIFQYYEEEERQRGNFPDRFSGHQFPNYSSELNVNALLLGDSALYLCASSLGGLANEQFFGPGTRLTVL.

This clonotype was picked up a small number of times. This chain uses TRBV20-1 with TRBJ2-3; 11 bases are a match to TRBD2. In germline, CDR1 is DFQATT, CDR2 SNEGSKA (reference sequence). Germline trimming cut 5 bases from V and 1 base from J; bases unmatched to any gene: 2. This CDR3 is 14 amino acids long. CDR3 in DNA: TGCAGTGCTCAACTAGCGGGGGGCACAGATACGCAGTATTTT. Residues: CSAQLAGGTDTQYF.

This clonotype was observed at least ten times. The chain employs TRBV10-3 and TRBJ1-2; tentative D call: TRBD1 (6 bases). This CDR3 has 17 amino acids. Trimming shortened V by 0 bases and J by 7 bases, and 21 bases separated the two germline ends. Germline assignment: CDR1 ENHRY and CDR2 SYGVKD. The CDR3 protein is CAISESGTTFGRGGYTF. DNA for the CDR3: TGTGCCATCAGTGAGTCGGGGACAACTTTCGGGCGAGGTGGCTACACCTTC.

V gene TRBV7-2 combines with J gene TRBJ2-5; TRBD2 matches at 13 bases. CDR3 length: 16 amino acids. The ends lost 5 bases at V and 6 bases at J; junction bases unmatched: 9. Germline loops: CDR1 SGHTA, CDR2 FQGNSA. The CDR3 sequence is CASSPQLAGGAKTQYF. For the CDR3, the DNA is TGTGCCAGCAGCCCACAACTAGCGGGGGGGGCCAAGACCCAGTACTTC.

This rearrangement joins TRBV14 to TRBJ2-1; 12 nucleotides align to TRBD2. The J segment lost 2 bases and the V segment lost 1 base, leaving 6 bases of the junction unmatched. The CDR3 spans 18 residues. Germline V gene data show CDR1 as SGHDN and CDR2 as FVKESK. As DNA, the CDR3 is TGTGCCAGCAGCCAAGTAACCCCTAGCGGGAGGGCCTACAATGAGCAGTTCTTC. Its translation is CASSQVTPSGRAYNEQFF.

V gene TRBV2 combines with J gene TRBJ1-1; D possibly corresponds to TRBD1 (5 bases). Germline V gene sequence: CDR1 SNHLY, CDR2 FYNNEI. V gave up 9 bases and J gave up 7 bases, with 21 bases separating them. The CDR3 spans 14 residues. The CDR3 region has the DNA TGTGCCAGTGGGGGAGGTGGGGCTCTTATTGAAGCTTTCTTT. Residues: CASGGGGALIEAFF.

Only a few counts were recorded for this clonotype. The chain employs TRBV28 and TRBJ2-6, with D uncertain. Per germline, CDR1 MDHEN and CDR2 SYDVKM. Trimming pared 7 bases from V and 1 base from J, leaving 11 bases between. The CDR3 totals 15 residues. The CDR3 nucleotides are TGTGCCAGCACCCCCGGTCCTTCTGGGGCCAACGTCCTGACTTTC. Its translation is CASTPGPSGANVLTF.

This chain links TRBV20-1 with TRBJ2-2; the D is unclear. CDR3 size: 13 residues. Trimming removed 3 bases from V and 8 bases from J, with 13 bases in between. Germline loops: CDR1 DFQATT, CDR2 SNEGSKA (reference sequence). CDR3 sequence: CSASWRSRGELFF. In DNA form, the CDR3 reads TGCAGTGCTAGTTGGCGGAGTAGGGGGGAGCTGTTTTTT.

This clonotype was observed at least ten times. The rearrangement joins TRBV5-1 to TRBJ2-1; 9 bases line up with TRBD1. The CDR3 runs to 16 residues. Germline V gene data show CDR1 as SGHRS and CDR2 as YFSETQ. The V segment lost 5 bases and the J segment 0 bases; nucleotides outside the gene matches: 6. For the CDR3, the DNA is TGCGCCAGCAGAAGGACAGGGGCGAGCTCCTACAATGAGCAGTTCTTC. Translated: CASRRTGASSYNEQFF. The variable domain in full, with the rest retrieved from reference TRBV5-1 and TRBJ2-1, is KAGVTQTPRYLIKTRGQQVTLSCSPISGHRSVSWYQQTPGQGLQFLFEYFSETQRNKGNFPGRFSGRQFSNSRSEMNVSTLELGDSALYLCASRRTGASSYNEQFFGPGTRLTVL.

This clonotype was recorded many times. The chain couples TRBV7-9 to TRBJ2-2; no firm D call. CDR3 length: 13 amino acids. Germline V gene data show CDR1 as SEHNR and CDR2 as FQNEAQ (reference sequence). Trimming pared 6 bases from V and 5 bases from J, leaving 10 bases between. The CDR3 bases are TGTGCCAGCAGTCAGAGTATTACCGGGGAGCTGTTTTTT. Translated, it gives CASSQSITGELFF.

The chain combines TRBV29-1 with TRBJ2-5, with a tentative D call TRBD2 (7 bases). CDR1 is SQVTM and CDR2 is ANQGSEA in the germline V gene. The CDR3 is 14 residues long. V was trimmed by 8 bases and J by 0 bases, leaving 16 bases between them. CDR3 in DNA: TGCAGCTTCCAACGGGGGGCCTACCAAGAGACCCAGTACTTC. Protein: CSFQRGAYQETQYF.

This clonotype was detected only a few times. For the CDR3, the DNA is TGTGCCAGCAGCCCCGTTTTCGGGGGCTACACCTTC. Translating it yields CASSPVFGGYTF. The chain recombines TRBV7-2 with TRBJ1-2; no clear D gene. There are 12 residues in the CDR3. V dropped 5 bases and J dropped 8 bases, with 12 bases sitting between them. Germline CDR1 is SGHTA and CDR2 is FQGNSA.

The chain has TRBV11-1 and TRBJ2-1, with 14 bases aligning to TRBD2. CDR1 is SGHAT, CDR2 FQDESV, per germline (reference sequence). This CDR3 has 19 amino acids. With 3 bases clipped from V and 1 base from J, the junction kept 8 bases outside the gene matches. CDR3 nucleotide sequence: TGTGCCAGCAGCTTTCGGACTAGCGGGGGGACAAATTCCTACAATGAGCAGTTCTTC. Translated, it gives CASSFRTSGGTNSYNEQFF.

This clonotype was counted a few times. The CDR3 region has the DNA TGTGCCAGCAGCTTTGACGTGAACACTGAAGCTTTCTTT. It specifies CASSFDVNTEAFF. This chain uses TRBV11-1 with TRBJ1-1, with unresolved D. The CDR3 runs 13 residues. Trimming removed 3 bases at V and 0 bases at J, with 5 bases between. Germline loops: CDR1 SGHAT, CDR2 FQDESV (reference sequence).

This clonotype was found many times. The gene calls are TRBV12-3 or TRBV12-4 and TRBJ2-7, with 7 bases fitting TRBD1. The trim removed 6 bases at V and 2 bases at J, leaving 7 bases unmatched. This CDR3 has 14 amino acids. The CDR3 region is CASSLGQVPYEQYF. Here the CDR3 DNA reads TGTGCCAGCAGCCTCGGACAGGTTCCCTACGAGCAGTACTTC.

The chain carries TRBV20-1 and TRBJ1-2; 7 bases are shared with TRBD1. The CDR3 covers 14 residues. Germline CDR1 and CDR2: DFQATT and SNEGSKA (reference sequence). V was clipped by 8 bases and J by 3 bases; unmatched bases: 12. The CDR3 loop reads CSTDTSGTDYGYTF. As DNA, the CDR3 is TGCAGTACCGACACTTCCGGGACAGACTATGGCTACACCTTC.

This clonotype was counted a few times. The chain is built from TRBV27 and TRBJ1-6; D call uncertain. This CDR3 is 14 amino acids long. V was shortened by 5 bases and J by 10 bases, with 15 bases between the two germline ends. CDR1 and CDR2 from the germline V gene are MNHEY and SMNVEV (reference sequence). DNA for the CDR3: TGTGCCAGCAGTCCATTAAGAGTTCCATCACCCCTCCACTTT. This codes for CASSPLRVPSPLHF.

This clonotype was picked up a small number of times. The chain has TRBV7-2 and TRBJ2-2, with D perhaps assigned TRBD1 or TRBD2 (6 bases each). CDR3 length: 15 residues. Between the trimmed V and J ends, which lost 0 bases and 6 bases, there was a span of 11 bases. Germline CDR1 SGHTA, CDR2 FQGNSA. The CDR3 sequence: CASSLARGAAGELFF. CDR3 in DNA: TGTGCCAGCAGCTTAGCTAGGGGGGCGGCCGGGGAGCTGTTTTTT. Full variable domain (rest looked up from reference TRBV7-2 and TRBJ2-2): GAGVSQSPSNKVTEKGKDVELRCDPISGHTALYWYRQSLGQGLEFLIYFQGNSAPDKSGLPSDRFSAERTGGSVSTLTIQRTQQEDSAVYLCASSLARGAAGELFFGEGSRLTVL.

The table lists this clonotype with many counts. This chain uses TRBV9 with TRBJ2-2, with D unclear. The V end lost 1 base, the J end lost 4 bases, and 8 bases lay between the germline ends. The CDR3 spans 14 residues. CDR1 and CDR2 (germline): SGDLS, YYNGEE. CDR3 sequence: CASSVSVSTGELFF. For the CDR3, the DNA is TGTGCCAGCAGCGTATCCGTTAGCACCGGGGAGCTGTTTTTT.